The T cell receptor beta chain under discussion was sequenced for a study of T cells in Graves' hyperthyroidism and ophthalmopathy. At the level of the study: Pretreatment peripheral blood was obtained at initial diagnosis.

This clonotype has at least ten counts. TCR beta CDR3 regions were amplified from RNA transcripts. Initially, a first-round RT-PCR of the TCR CDR3 employed the HTBI primer set. One entry per CDR3 protein results from TCRdb running MiXCR on the multiplex PCR reads. The sample records around 300,000 distinct CDR3 sequences, approximately 26% being singletons. The source is a man aged 35-49 years with Graves' hyperthyroidism that later progressed to Graves' ophthalmopathy. The sample consisted of blood.

CDR3 residues: CAWSSAGYEQYF. In nucleotides, the CDR3 is TGTGCCTGGAGTTCGGCAGGCTACGAGCAGTACTTC. The V call is TRBV30, the J call TRBJ2-7; D gene ambiguous. V was clipped by 2 bases and J by 3 bases, with 8 bases between them. The CDR3 has 12 residues. Germline-derived CDR1 and CDR2 are GTSNPN and SVGIG (reference sequence).